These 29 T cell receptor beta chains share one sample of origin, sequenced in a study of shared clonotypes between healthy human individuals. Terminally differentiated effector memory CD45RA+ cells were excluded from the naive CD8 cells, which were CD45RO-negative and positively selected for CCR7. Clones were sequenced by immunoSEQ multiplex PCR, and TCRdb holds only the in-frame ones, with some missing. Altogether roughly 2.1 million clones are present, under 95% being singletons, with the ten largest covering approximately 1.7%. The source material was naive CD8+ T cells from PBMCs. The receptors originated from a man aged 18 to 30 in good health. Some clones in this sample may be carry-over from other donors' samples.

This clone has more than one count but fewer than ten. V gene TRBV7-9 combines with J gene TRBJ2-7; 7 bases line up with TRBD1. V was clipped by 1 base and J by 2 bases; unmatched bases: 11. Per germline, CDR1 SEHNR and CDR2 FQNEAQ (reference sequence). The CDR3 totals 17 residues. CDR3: CASSLEGAGTAPYEQYF. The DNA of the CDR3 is TGTGCCAGCAGCTTAGAGGGGGCCGGGACAGCCCCCTACGAGCAGTACTTC.

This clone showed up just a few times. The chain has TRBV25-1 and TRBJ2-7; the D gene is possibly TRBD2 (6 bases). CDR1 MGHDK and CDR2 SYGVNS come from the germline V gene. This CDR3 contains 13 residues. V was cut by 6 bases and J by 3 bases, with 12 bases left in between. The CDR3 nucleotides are TGTGCCAGCAGGGGGGACTCCGACTACGAGCAGTACTTC. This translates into CASRGDSDYEQYF.

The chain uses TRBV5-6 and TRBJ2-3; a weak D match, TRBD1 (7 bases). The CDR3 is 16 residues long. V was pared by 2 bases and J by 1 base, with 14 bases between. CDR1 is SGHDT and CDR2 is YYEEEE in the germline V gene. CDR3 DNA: TGTGCCAGCAGCTTCACAACAGGGGAGGGCACAGATACGCAGTATTTT. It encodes CASSFTTGEGTDTQYF.

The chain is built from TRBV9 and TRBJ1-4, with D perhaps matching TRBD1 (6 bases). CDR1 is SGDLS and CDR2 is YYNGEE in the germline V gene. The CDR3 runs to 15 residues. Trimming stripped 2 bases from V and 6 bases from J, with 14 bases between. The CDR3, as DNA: TGTGCCAGCAGCGTTGAGGGGGTGGGAGATGAAAAACTGTTTTTT. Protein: CASSVEGVGDEKLFF.

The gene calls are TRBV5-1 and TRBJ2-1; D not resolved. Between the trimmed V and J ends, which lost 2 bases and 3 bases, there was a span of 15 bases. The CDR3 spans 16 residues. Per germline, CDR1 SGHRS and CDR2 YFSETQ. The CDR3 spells CASSLEGWGSYNEQFF. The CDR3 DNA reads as TGCGCCAGCAGCTTAGAAGGTTGGGGTAGCTACAATGAGCAGTTCTTC.

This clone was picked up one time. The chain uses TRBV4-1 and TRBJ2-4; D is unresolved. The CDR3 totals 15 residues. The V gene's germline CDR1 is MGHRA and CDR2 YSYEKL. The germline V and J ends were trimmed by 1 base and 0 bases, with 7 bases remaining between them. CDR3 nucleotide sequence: TGCGCCAGCAGCCAAGTTAGGGTAGCCAAAAACATTCAGTACTTC. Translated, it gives CASSQVRVAKNIQYF.

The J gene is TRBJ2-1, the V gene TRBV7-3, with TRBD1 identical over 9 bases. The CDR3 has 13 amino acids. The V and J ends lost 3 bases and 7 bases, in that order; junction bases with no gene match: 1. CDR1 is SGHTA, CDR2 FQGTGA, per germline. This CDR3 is CASSFGTGNEQFF. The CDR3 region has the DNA TGTGCCAGCAGCTTTGGGACAGGGAATGAGCAGTTCTTC.

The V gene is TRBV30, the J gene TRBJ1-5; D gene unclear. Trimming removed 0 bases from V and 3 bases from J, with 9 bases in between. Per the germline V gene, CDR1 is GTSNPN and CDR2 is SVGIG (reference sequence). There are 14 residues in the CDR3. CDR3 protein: CAWSVEQFNQPQHF. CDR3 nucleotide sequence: TGTGCCTGGAGTGTGGAACAGTTCAATCAGCCCCAGCATTTT.

CDR3 DNA sequence: TGTGCCAGCAGCGGAATTCGAGGGGGCCATGTCTACGAGCAGTACTTC. Amino acid sequence: CASSGIRGGHVYEQYF. The chain combines TRBV7-9 with TRBJ2-7; 7 nucleotides align to TRBD1. V shed 5 bases and J 3 bases; nucleotides not matched to a gene: 13. The CDR3 length is 16 residues. Looked up from germline, CDR1 is SEHNR and CDR2 is FQNEAQ (reference sequence). Full variable domain (missing parts from reference TRBV7-9 and TRBJ2-7): DTGVSQNPRHKITKRGQNVTFRCDPISEHNRLYWYRQTLGQGPEFLTYFQNEAQLEKSRLLSDRFSAERPKGSFSTLEIQRTEQGDSAMYLCASSGIRGGHVYEQYFGPGTRLTVT.

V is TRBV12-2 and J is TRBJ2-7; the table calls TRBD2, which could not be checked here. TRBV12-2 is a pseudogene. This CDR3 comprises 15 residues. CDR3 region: CASRSRGRGSYEQYF. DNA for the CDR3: TGTGCAAGTCGCTCGCGGGGGCGGGGGTCCTACGAGCAGTACTTC.

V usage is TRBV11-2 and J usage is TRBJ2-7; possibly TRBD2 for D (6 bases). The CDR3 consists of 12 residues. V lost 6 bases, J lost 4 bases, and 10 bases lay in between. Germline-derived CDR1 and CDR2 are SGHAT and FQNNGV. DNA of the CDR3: TGTGCCAGCAGATCCGGGACTTACGAGCAGTACTTC. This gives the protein CASRSGTYEQYF.

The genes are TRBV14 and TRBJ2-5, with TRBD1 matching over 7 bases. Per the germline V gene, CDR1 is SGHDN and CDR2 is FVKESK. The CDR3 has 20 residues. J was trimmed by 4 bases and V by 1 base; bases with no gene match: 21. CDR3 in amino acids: CASSQVYVGPAGGSRETQYF. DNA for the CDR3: TGTGCCAGCAGCCAAGTATACGTCGGTCCGGCAGGGGGATCCCGAGAGACCCAGTACTTC.

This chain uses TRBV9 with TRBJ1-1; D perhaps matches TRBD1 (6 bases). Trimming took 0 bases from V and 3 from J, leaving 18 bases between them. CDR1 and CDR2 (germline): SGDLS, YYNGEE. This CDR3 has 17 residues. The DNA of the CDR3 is TGTGCCAGCAGCGTAGGAGATGGGGGCCCATGGTACACTGAAGCTTTCTTT. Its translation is CASSVGDGGPWYTEAFF.

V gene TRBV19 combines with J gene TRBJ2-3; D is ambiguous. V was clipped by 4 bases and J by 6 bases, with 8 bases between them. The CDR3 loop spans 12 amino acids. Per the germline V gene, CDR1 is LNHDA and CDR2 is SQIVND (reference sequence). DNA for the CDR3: TGTGCCAGTAGTACTGGCTACGATACGCAGTATTTT. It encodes CASSTGYDTQYF. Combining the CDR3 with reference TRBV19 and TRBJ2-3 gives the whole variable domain DGGITQSPKYLFRKEGQNVTLSCEQNLNHDAMYWYRQDPGQGLRLIYYSQIVNDFQKGDIAEGYSVSREKKESFPLTVTSAQKNPTAFYLCASSTGYDTQYFGPGTRLTVL.

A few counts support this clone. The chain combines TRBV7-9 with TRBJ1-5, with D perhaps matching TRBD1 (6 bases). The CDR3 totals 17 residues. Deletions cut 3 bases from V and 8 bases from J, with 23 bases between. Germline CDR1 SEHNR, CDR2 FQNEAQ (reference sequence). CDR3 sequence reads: CASSFRQELDAIEPQHF. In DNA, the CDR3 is TGTGCCAGCAGCTTTAGACAGGAACTCGATGCGATCGAGCCCCAGCATTTT.

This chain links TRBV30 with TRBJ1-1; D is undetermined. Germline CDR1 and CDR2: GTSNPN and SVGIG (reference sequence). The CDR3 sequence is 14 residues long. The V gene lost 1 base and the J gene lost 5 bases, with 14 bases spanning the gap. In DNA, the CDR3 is TGTGCCTGGAGTGAAGGGATAGGGATGACTGAAGCTTTCTTT. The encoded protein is CAWSEGIGMTEAFF.

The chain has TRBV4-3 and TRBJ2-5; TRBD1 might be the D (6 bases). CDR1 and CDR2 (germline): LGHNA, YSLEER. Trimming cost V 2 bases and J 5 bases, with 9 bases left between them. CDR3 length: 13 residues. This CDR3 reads CASSQHRVETQYF. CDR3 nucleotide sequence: TGCGCCAGCAGCCAACACAGGGTTGAGACCCAGTACTTC.

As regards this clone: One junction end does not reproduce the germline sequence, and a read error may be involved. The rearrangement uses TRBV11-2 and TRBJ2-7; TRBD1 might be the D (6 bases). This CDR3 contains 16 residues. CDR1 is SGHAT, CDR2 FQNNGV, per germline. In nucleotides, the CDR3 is TGTGCCAGCAGCCACTACCGAACAGGGATCTCCCACGAGCAGTACTTC. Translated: CASSHYRTGISHEQYF.

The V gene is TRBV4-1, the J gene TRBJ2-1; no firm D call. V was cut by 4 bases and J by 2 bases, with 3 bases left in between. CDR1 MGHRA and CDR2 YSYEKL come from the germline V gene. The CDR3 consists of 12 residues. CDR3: CASSRTYNEQFF. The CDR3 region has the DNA TGCGCCAGCAGCCGGACCTACAATGAGCAGTTCTTC.

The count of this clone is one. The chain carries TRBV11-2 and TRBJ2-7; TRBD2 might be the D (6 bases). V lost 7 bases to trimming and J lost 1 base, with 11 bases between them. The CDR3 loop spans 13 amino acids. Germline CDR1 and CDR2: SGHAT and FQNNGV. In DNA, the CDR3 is TGTGCCAGCACCCATCGGGAGTCCTACGAGCAGTACTTC. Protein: CASTHRESYEQYF.

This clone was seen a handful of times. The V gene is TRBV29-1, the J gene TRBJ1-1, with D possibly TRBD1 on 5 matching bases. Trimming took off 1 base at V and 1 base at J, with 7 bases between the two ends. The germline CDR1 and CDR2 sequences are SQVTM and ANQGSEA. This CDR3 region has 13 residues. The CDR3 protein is CSVEGDWNTEAFF. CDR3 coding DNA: TGCAGCGTTGAAGGGGACTGGAACACTGAAGCTTTCTTT.

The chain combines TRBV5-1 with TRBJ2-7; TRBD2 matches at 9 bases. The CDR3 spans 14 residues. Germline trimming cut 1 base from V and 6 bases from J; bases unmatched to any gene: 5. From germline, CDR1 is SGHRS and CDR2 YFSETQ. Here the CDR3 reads CASSLSAGGGEQYF. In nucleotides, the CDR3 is TGCGCCAGCAGCTTGTCAGCGGGAGGCGGCGAGCAGTACTTC.

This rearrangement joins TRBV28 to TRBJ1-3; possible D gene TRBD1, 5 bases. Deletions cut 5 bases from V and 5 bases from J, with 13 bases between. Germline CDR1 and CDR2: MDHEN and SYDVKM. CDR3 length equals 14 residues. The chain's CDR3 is CASSGGLVRNTIYF. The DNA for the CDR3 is TGTGCCAGCAGTGGGGGACTGGTACGAAACACCATATATTTT.

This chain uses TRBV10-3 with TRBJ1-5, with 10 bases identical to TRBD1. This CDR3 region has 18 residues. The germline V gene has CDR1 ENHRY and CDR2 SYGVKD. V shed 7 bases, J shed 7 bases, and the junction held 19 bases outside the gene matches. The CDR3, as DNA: TGTGCCATCAATAGTGAGACAGGGGGCGCAATAGGCGGGCAGCCCCAGCATTTT. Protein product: CAINSETGGAIGGQPQHF.

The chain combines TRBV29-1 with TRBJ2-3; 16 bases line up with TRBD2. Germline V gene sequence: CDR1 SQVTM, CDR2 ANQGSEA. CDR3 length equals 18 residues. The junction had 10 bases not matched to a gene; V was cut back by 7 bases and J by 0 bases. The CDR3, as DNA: TGCAGCGCCGAAGGGACTAGCGGGAGGGCCCCGAGCACAGATACGCAGTATTTT. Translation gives CSAEGTSGRAPSTDTQYF.

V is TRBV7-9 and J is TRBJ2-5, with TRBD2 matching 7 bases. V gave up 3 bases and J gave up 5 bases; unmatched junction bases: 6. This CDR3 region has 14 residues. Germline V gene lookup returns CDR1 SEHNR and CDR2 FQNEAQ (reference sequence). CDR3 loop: CASSFLADAETQYF. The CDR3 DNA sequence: TGTGCCAGCAGCTTCCTAGCGGATGCGGAGACCCAGTACTTC.

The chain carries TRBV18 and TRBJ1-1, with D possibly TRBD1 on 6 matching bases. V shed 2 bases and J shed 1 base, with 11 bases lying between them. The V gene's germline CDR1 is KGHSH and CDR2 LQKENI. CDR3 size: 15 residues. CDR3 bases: TGTGCCAGCTCACCAACACAACAGGGGAACACTGAAGCTTTCTTT. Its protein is CASSPTQQGNTEAFF.

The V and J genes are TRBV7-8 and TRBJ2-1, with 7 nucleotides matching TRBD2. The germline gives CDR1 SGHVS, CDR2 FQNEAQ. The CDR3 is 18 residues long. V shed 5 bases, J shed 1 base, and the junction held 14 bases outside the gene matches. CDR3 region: CASSTHFSGPISYNEQFF. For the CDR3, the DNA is TGTGCCAGCAGCACTCATTTTAGCGGGCCCATTTCCTACAATGAGCAGTTCTTC.

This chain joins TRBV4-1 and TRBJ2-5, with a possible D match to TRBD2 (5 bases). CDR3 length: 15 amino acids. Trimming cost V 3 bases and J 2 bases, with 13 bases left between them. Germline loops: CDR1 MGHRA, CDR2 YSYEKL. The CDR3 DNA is TGCGCCAGCAGCCACCCTCGAGGGTCTCAAGAGACCCAGTACTTC. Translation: CASSHPRGSQETQYF.